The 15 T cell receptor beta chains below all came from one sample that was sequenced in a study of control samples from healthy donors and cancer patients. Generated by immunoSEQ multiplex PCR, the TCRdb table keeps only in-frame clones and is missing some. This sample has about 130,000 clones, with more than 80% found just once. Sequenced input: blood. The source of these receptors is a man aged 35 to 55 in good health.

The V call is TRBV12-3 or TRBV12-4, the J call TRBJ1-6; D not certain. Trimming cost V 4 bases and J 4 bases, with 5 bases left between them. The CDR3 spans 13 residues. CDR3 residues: CASSSQYNSPLHF. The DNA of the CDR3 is TGTGCCAGCAGTTCACAGTATAATTCACCCCTCCACTTT.

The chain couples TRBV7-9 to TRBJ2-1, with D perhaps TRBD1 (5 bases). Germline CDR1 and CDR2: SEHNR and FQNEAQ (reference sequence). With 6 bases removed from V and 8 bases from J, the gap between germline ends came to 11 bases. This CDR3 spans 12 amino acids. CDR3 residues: CASRDKLYEQFF. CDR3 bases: TGTGCCAGCAGGGACAAGTTATATGAGCAGTTCTTC. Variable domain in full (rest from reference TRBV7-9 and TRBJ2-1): DTGVSQNPRHKITKRGQNVTFRCDPISEHNRLYWYRQTLGQGPEFLTYFQNEAQLEKSRLLSDRFSAERPKGSFSTLEIQRTEQGDSAMYLCASRDKLYEQFFGPGTRLTVL.

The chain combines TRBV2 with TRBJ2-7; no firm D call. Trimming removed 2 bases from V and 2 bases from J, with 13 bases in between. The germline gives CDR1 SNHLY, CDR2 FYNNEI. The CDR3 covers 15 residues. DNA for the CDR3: TGTGCCAGCAGTGAACGGTGGCAGGAGCCCTACGAGCAGTACTTC. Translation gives CASSERWQEPYEQYF.

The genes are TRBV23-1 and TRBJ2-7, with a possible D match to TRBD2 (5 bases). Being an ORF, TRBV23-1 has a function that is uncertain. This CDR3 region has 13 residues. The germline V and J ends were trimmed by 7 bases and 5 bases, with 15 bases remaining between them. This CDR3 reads CASKRRVAHEQYF. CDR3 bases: TGCGCCAGCAAGCGGCGGGTAGCCCACGAGCAGTACTTC.

This CDR3 is CASSIGFQNQPQHF. In nucleotides, the CDR3 is TGTGCCAGTAGTATAGGTTTTCAGAATCAGCCCCAGCATTTT. This chain uses TRBV19 with TRBJ1-5; unclear D gene. The CDR3 loop spans 14 amino acids. Germline values: CDR1 LNHDA, CDR2 SQIVND (reference sequence). V was trimmed by 1 base and J by 4 bases, leaving 8 bases between them.

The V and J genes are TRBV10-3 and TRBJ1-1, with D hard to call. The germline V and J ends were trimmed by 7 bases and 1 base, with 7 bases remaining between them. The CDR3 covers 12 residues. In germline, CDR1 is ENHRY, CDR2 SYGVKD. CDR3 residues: CAIKDPNTEAFF. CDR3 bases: TGTGCCATCAAGGACCCGAACACTGAAGCTTTCTTT.

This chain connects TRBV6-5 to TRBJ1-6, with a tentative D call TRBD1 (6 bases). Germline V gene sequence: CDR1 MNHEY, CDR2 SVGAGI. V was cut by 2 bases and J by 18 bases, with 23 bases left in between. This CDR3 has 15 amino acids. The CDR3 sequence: CASSYTDTPEGGYHF. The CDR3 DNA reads TGTGCCAGCAGTTACACGGACACCCCCGAAGGGGGATACCACTTT.

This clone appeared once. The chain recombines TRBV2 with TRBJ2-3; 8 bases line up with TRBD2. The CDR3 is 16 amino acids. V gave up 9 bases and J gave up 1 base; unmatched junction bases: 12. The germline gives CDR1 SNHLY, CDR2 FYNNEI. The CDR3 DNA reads TGTGCCAGGGAGGGTAGCGGGGCGGTCCGCACAGATACGCAGTATTTT. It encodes CAREGSGAVRTDTQYF.

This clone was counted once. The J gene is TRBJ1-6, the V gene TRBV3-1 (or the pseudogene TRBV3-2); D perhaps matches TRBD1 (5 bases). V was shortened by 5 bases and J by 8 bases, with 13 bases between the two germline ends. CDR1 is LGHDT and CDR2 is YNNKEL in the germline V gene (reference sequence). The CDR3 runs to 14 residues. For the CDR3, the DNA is TGTGCCAGCAGCGAACCGGGACGGCATTCACCCCTCCACTTT. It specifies CASSEPGRHSPLHF.

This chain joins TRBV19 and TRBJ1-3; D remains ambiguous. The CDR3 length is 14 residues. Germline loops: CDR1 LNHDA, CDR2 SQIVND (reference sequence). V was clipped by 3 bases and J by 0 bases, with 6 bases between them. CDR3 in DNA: TGTGCCAGTAGTATGACAAACTCTGGAAACACCATATATTTT. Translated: CASSMTNSGNTIYF.

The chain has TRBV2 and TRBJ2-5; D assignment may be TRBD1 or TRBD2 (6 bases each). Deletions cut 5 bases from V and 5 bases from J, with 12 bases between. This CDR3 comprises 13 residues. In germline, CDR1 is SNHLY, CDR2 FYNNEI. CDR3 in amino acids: CASSTGTRETQYF. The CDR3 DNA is TGTGCCAGCAGTACAGGGACTCGGGAGACCCAGTACTTC. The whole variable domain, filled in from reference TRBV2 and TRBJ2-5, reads EPEVTQTPSHQVTQMGQEVILRCVPISNHLYFYWYRQILGQKVEFLVSFYNNEISEKSEIFDDQFSVERPDGSNFTLKIRSTKLEDSAMYFCASSTGTRETQYFGPGTRLLVL.

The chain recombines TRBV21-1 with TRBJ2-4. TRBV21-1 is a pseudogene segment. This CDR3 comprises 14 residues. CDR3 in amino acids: CASSKRPANYIQYF. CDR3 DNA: TGTGCCAGCAGCAAACGGCCGGCTAATTACATTCAGTACTTC.

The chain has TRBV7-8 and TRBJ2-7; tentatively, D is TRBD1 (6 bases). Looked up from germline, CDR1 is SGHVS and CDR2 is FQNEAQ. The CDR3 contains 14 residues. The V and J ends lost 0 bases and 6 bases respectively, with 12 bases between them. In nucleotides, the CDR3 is TGTGCCAGCAGCTTAGCCCCTCGGGACACCGAGCAGTACTTC. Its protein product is CASSLAPRDTEQYF.

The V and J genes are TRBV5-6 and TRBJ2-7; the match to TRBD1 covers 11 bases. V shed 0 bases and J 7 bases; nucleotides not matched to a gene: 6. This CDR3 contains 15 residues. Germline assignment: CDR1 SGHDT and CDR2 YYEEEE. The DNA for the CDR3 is TGTGCCAGCAGCTTGGATGGACAGGGGGCTAGGGAGCAGTACTTC. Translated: CASSLDGQGAREQYF.

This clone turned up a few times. CDR3 residues: CATSDSDRKRGYTF. The CDR3 bases are TGTGCCACCAGTGATTCCGACAGGAAGCGCGGCTACACCTTC. The chain is built from TRBV24-1 and TRBJ1-2; maybe TRBD1 (6 bases). CDR1 KGHDR and CDR2 SFDVKD come from the germline V gene. V was pared by 2 bases and J by 8 bases, with 14 bases between. The CDR3 is made up of 14 amino acids.